These 8 T cell receptor beta chains share one sample of origin, sequenced in a study of blood T cell repertoires in COVID-19. The method was immunoSEQ multiplex PCR; TCRdb's version includes in-frame clones alone and lacks a portion of them. The data show roughly 150,000 clones, around 85% seen once. The sequenced sample consisted of peripheral blood. The receptors derive from an elderly woman with COVID-19, enrolled during active disease.

This chain links TRBV27 with TRBJ2-1, with D possibly matching TRBD2 (5 bases). V was shortened by 3 bases and J by 6 bases, with 21 bases between the two germline ends. Per the germline V gene, CDR1 is MNHEY and CDR2 is SMNVEV (reference sequence). This CDR3 is built from 17 residues. This CDR3 is CASSFNSAGTLFNEQFF. Here the CDR3 DNA reads TGTGCCAGCAGTTTTAATTCGGCGGGCACTCTCTTCAATGAGCAGTTCTTC.

The chain has TRBV3-1 (or the pseudogene TRBV3-2) and TRBJ1-3; tentatively, D is TRBD1 (6 bases). V dropped 10 bases and J dropped 0 bases, with 19 bases sitting between them. Germline loops: CDR1 LGHDT, CDR2 YNNKEL (reference sequence). This CDR3 comprises 16 residues. The CDR3 sequence: CATTLRGSDSGNTIYF. CDR3 bases: TGTGCCACCACTTTGAGGGGGTCCGACTCTGGAAACACCATATATTTT.

This sequence joins TRBV18 and TRBJ1-2; the match to TRBD1 covers 7 bases. The CDR3 totals 13 residues. V lost 4 bases to trimming and J lost 5 bases; unmatched junction nucleotides: 4. Germline V gene data show CDR1 as KGHSH and CDR2 as LQKENI. The DNA for the CDR3 is TGTGCCAGCTCACGACAGGGTTTGTATGGCTACACCTTC. This encodes CASSRQGLYGYTF.

This rearrangement joins TRBV9 to TRBJ1-2, with a possible D match to TRBD1 (5 bases). Trimming shortened V by 4 bases and J by 3 bases, and 10 bases separated the two germline ends. Germline lookup yields CDR1 SGDLS and CDR2 YYNGEE. The CDR3 covers 13 residues. The CDR3 loop reads CASSRPTDYGYTF. CDR3 sequence (DNA): TGTGCCAGCAGCCGACCGACAGACTATGGCTACACCTTC.

The rearrangement joins TRBV29-1 to TRBJ2-3; 9 bases map to TRBD2. CDR1 is SQVTM and CDR2 is ANQGSEA in the germline V gene. This CDR3 has 15 residues. Trimming took 6 bases from V and 4 from J; bases not matched to a gene: 11. CDR3 region: CSVAGGPHLSDTQYF. The CDR3 DNA reads as TGCAGCGTCGCGGGAGGGCCGCATTTATCAGATACGCAGTATTTT.

This sequence joins TRBV5-1 and TRBJ2-7; D might be TRBD1 (6 bases). V lost 4 bases and J 5 bases, leaving 16 bases between the germline ends. Germline CDR1 and CDR2: SGHRS and YFSETQ. There are 14 residues in the CDR3. The CDR3 region has the DNA TGCGCCAGCAGCCCTGAATACAGGGAACACGAGCAGTACTTC. Its translation is CASSPEYREHEQYF.

This rearrangement joins TRBV3-1 (or the pseudogene TRBV3-2) to TRBJ1-3; 7 bases map to TRBD1. V lost 4 bases, J lost 9 bases, and 9 bases stayed unmatched. This CDR3 contains 14 residues. Germline CDR1 LGHDT, CDR2 YNNKEL (reference sequence). CDR3 sequence: CASSPTGARSTIYF. CDR3 bases: TGTGCCAGCAGCCCTACAGGGGCTAGGAGCACCATATATTTT.

The V call is TRBV7-2, the J call TRBJ1-1, with 7 bases fitting TRBD1. V trimming: 2 bases; J trimming: 3 bases; junction bases outside the gene matches: 6. This CDR3 is built from 15 residues. Germline CDR1 reads SGHTA; CDR2 reads FQGNSA. The CDR3 DNA follows: TGTGCCAGCAGCTTATCGACAGGGCTGGACACTGAAGCTTTCTTT. It specifies CASSLSTGLDTEAFF.